This is a list of T cell receptor beta chains from one sample in a study of T cells after somatic rescue of genetic block. Measured with immunoSEQ multiplex PCR; TCRdb has only the in-frame clones, and not every one. Counted here are approximately 78,000 clones, under 95% occurring once; the ten biggest clones make up roughly 2.8%. Sequencing was performed on peripheral blood mononuclear cells (PBMCs). The receptors were sampled from a man aged 25 to 40. The CDR3 runs from the conserved cysteine through the conserved F or W. D genes are given only for firm matches. Clone sizes are given selectively: once, few, many, or a class where the clone is expanded.

-	TRBJ1-2	-	TRBV6-5	CASSYGQDGYTF	TGTGCCAGCAGTTACGGACAAGATGGCTACACCTTC
-	TRBJ1-4	-	TRBV9	CASSADGGWEKLFF	TGTGCCAGCAGCGCGGACGGGGGATGGGAAAAACTGTTTTTT
-	TRBJ2-5	-	TRBV4-1	CASSQVGPYGDQFETQYF	TGCGCCAGCAGCCAAGTCGGACCCTACGGGGATCAATTCGAGACCCAGTACTTC
once	TRBJ1-3	TRBD1	TRBV4-2	CASSHLSGQGASGNTIYF	TGTGCCAGCAGCCACCTGTCGGGACAGGGGGCATCTGGAAACACCATATATTTT
-	TRBJ1-5	-	TRBV6-6	CASTHSPGNQPQHF	TGTGCCAGCACCCACTCCCCCGGGAATCAGCCCCAGCATTTT
few	TRBJ1-1	-	TRBV5-1	CASSLDGLNTEAFF	TGCGCCAGCAGCTTGGACGGACTGAACACTGAAGCTTTCTTT
-	TRBJ2-7	TRBD1	TRBV5-8	CASNRDRGQEQYF	TGTGCCAGCAACAGGGACAGGGGGCAAGAGCAGTACTTC
-	TRBJ2-1	TRBD1	TRBV5-6	CASSYDRGIEQFF	TGTGCCAGCAGCTACGACAGGGGGATTGAGCAGTTCTTC
-	TRBJ1-1	-	TRBV27	CASSLSGAMNTEAFF	TGTGCCAGCAGTTTATCCGGGGCAATGAACACTGAAGCTTTCTTT
-	TRBJ2-7	TRBD1	TRBV10-3	CAAGQGAYEQYF	TGTGCCGCCGGACAGGGAGCCTACGAGCAGTACTTC
-	TRBJ2-3	-	TRBV7-9	CASSAPRGTQYF	TGTGCCAGCAGCGCTCCGAGGGGTACGCAGTATTTT
-	TRBJ2-1	-	TRBV7-9	CASSSPLDRFHRFF	TGTGCCAGCAGCTCACCGCTCGACAGGTTTCATCGGTTCTTC
-	TRBJ2-7	TRBD2	TRBV27	CASSLRGVFSGSSYEQYF	TGTGCCAGCAGTTTAAGGGGGGTCTTTAGCGGGAGCTCCTACGAGCAGTACTTC
-	TRBJ2-7	TRBD2	TRBV7-6	CASSPSRGLAGDREQYF	TGTGCCAGCAGCCCAAGTCGAGGACTAGCGGGAGATCGCGAGCAGTACTTC
-	TRBJ1-3	TRBD1	TRBV28	CASSPGQGNTIYF	TGTGCCAGCAGTCCGGGACAGGGAAACACCATATATTTT
-	TRBJ2-7	-	TRBV5-1	CASRRNRDILYEQYF	TGCGCCAGCAGGCGAAACCGGGACATCCTCTACGAGCAGTACTTC
-	TRBJ2-7	-	TRBV7-2	CASSIDRFYEQYF	TGTGCCAGCAGCATAGACAGGTTCTACGAGCAGTACTTC
-	TRBJ1-3	TRBD1	TRBV6-5	CASSLDRVSGNTIYF	TGTGCCAGCAGTCTTGACAGGGTCTCTGGAAACACCATATATTTT
-	TRBJ1-1	-	TRBV20-1	CSALLAVEAFF	TGCAGTGCACTCCTGGCAGTTGAAGCTTTCTTT
-	TRBJ2-5	-	TRBV18	CASSQTALETQYF	TGTGCCAGCTCACAAACGGCACTCGAGACCCAGTACTTC
-	TRBJ2-3	TRBD2	TRBV18	CASSPRGLATDTQYF	TGTGCCAGCTCACCGAGAGGACTAGCCACAGATACGCAGTATTTT
-	TRBJ2-2	-	TRBV27	CASSLDSTGELFF	TGTGCCAGCAGTTTAGACAGCACCGGGGAGCTGTTTTTT
-	TRBJ2-1	-	TRBV28	CASSLPAGYNEQFF	TGTGCCAGCAGTCTCCCGGCAGGGTACAATGAGCAGTTCTTC
-	TRBJ2-7	-	TRBV29-1	CSVEDYSSYEQYF	TGCAGCGTTGAAGATTACAGCAGCTACGAGCAGTACTTC
few	TRBJ1-3	-	TRBV4-1	CASSQDGGAGVGNTIYF	TGCGCCAGCAGCCAAGACGGCGGGGCTGGGGTCGGAAACACCATATATTTT
-	TRBJ2-7	-	TRBV5-1	CASSLDGFYEQYF	TGCGCCAGCAGCTTGGACGGGTTCTACGAGCAGTACTTC
-	TRBJ2-3	TRBD2	TRBV7-9	CASSDPGLAGGSTDTQYF	TGTGCCAGCAGCGACCCGGGACTAGCGGGGGGGAGCACAGATACGCAGTATTTT
-	TRBJ2-1	TRBD1	TRBV30	CACCRDRGYNEQFF	TGTGCCTGCTGCCGGGACAGGGGCTACAATGAGCAGTTCTTC
-	TRBJ1-5	-	TRBV28	CASSVRVQPQHF	TGTGCCAGCAGCGTAAGGGTTCAGCCCCAGCATTTT
-	TRBJ1-5	-	TRBV2	CASRAGVGQPQHF	TGTGCCAGCAGGGCGGGTGTTGGGCAGCCCCAGCATTTT